These 30 T cell receptor beta chains were all obtained from the same sample, sequenced in a study of Graves' ophthalmopathy and Graves' hyperthyroidism. For repertoire sequencing, the TCR beta CDR3 regions were amplified from RNA transcripts. An opening RT-PCR round employed HTBI primers and preceded a second-round multiplex PCR. TCRdb passed the multiplex PCR reads through MiXCR, listing each CDR3 protein once. The table shows 580,000 or so distinct CDR3 sequences, with less than 40% occurring only once. Sequences were obtained from peripheral blood or thyroid tissue (not recorded which). The receptors shown here come from an adult man with Graves' hyperthyroidism.

The gene calls are TRBV12-3 or TRBV12-4 and TRBJ2-2, with D unresolved. There are 15 residues in the CDR3. V lost 5 bases to trimming and J lost 6 bases, with 16 bases between them. The CDR3 loop reads CASSPAPGKAGELFF. The CDR3, as DNA: TGTGCCAGCAGTCCGGCGCCCGGCAAGGCCGGGGAGCTGTTTTTT.

As concerns this clonotype: A much larger clone is a single base away; this may be a read error. J is TRBJ2-7 and V is TRBV9; D possibly corresponds to TRBD2 (5 bases). This CDR3 comprises 14 residues. Germline V CDR1 and CDR2: SGDLS, YYNGEE. CDR3 region: CASSVGDYSYGQYF. CDR3 DNA: TGTGCCAGCAGCGTAGGAGACTACTCCTACGGGCAGTACTTC.

The DNA of the CDR3 is TGTGCCAGCAGTTTTTTAGTCTCCTACAATGAGCAGTTCTTC. Amino acids: CASSFLVSYNEQFF. The chain links TRBV12-3 or TRBV12-4 to TRBJ2-1, with D unclear. The CDR3 has 14 residues. The V gene lost 3 bases and the J gene lost 0 bases, with 6 bases spanning the gap.

This chain links TRBV20-1 with TRBJ2-3, with TRBD1 identical over 9 bases. The V and J ends lost 5 bases and 6 bases, in that order; junction bases with no gene match: 9. Germline CDR1 DFQATT, CDR2 SNEGSKA (reference sequence). The CDR3 runs 14 residues. The CDR3 is CSASRTGDWDTQYF. CDR3 sequence (DNA): TGCAGTGCTTCTAGGACAGGGGACTGGGATACGCAGTATTTT.

About this clonotype itself: A much bigger clone sits one base away, suggesting this may be a read error. V and J are TRBV7-9 and TRBJ2-5; weak D call: TRBD2 (6 bases). V gave up 5 bases and J gave up 4 bases, with 17 bases separating them. The CDR3 loop spans 15 amino acids. Germline-derived CDR1 and CDR2 are SEHNR and FQNEAQ (reference sequence). CDR3 amino acids: CASSPGLQDRETQYF. The DNA for the CDR3 is TGTGCCAGCAGCCCGGGACTGCAAGACCGAGAGACCCAGTACTTC.

This clonotype was detected many times. The V and J genes are TRBV7-6 and TRBJ2-7, with D perhaps TRBD2 (5 bases). V was shortened by 1 base and J by 0 bases, with 10 bases between the two germline ends. The CDR3 loop spans 15 amino acids. Germline CDR1 reads SGHVS; CDR2 reads FNYEAQ. The CDR3 DNA is TGTGCCAGCAGCTTAGAAGGACTTCACTCCTACGAGCAGTACTTC. This gives the protein CASSLEGLHSYEQYF.

V is TRBV7-9 and J is TRBJ2-2; D may be TRBD1 (7 bases). The CDR3 length is 17 residues. The ends were cut back, 5 bases at V and 3 bases at J, with 19 bases in the middle. Germline CDR1 is SEHNR and CDR2 is FQNEAQ (reference sequence). The CDR3 sequence is CASSPSEGTVYTGELFF. CDR3 in DNA: TGTGCCAGCAGCCCCTCGGAGGGGACAGTTTACACCGGGGAGCTGTTTTTT.

V usage is TRBV9 and J usage is TRBJ2-3, with D possibly matching TRBD1 (6 bases). Germline V gene data show CDR1 as SGDLS and CDR2 as YYNGEE. The CDR3 has 13 residues. Trimming shortened V by 0 bases and J by 4 bases, and 6 bases separated the two germline ends. The CDR3 reads CASSVGTADTQYF. In DNA, the CDR3 is TGTGCCAGCAGCGTAGGGACAGCAGATACGCAGTATTTT.

This clonotype was detected ten times or more. The chain is built from TRBV7-9 and TRBJ2-6, with D perhaps TRBD2 (6 bases). The CDR3 sequence is 18 residues long. Germline V gives CDR1 SEHNR, CDR2 FQNEAQ (reference sequence). The V gene lost 1 base and the J gene lost 0 bases, with 13 bases spanning the gap. The CDR3 DNA reads TGTGCCAGCAGCTTAGGTTTTAGCGGACGCTCTGGGGCCAACGTCCTGACTTTC. Protein sequence: CASSLGFSGRSGANVLTF.

This clonotype was picked up many times. V usage is TRBV12-3 or TRBV12-4 and J usage is TRBJ2-7; 7 nucleotides match TRBD1. This CDR3 region has 12 residues. V trimming: 7 bases; J trimming: 5 bases; junction bases outside the gene matches: 5. This CDR3 is CASNRGYHEQYF. For the CDR3, the DNA is TGTGCCAGCAACAGGGGATACCACGAGCAGTACTTC.

This clonotype was detected many times. The rearrangement joins TRBV20-1 to TRBJ2-5; tentatively, D is TRBD1 (6 bases). V shed 2 bases and J shed 5 bases, with 15 bases lying between them. From germline, CDR1 is DFQATT and CDR2 SNEGSKA (reference sequence). The length of the CDR3 is 14 residues. Here the CDR3 DNA reads TGCAGTGCTAGAACACCTCAGGGGTGGGAGACCCAGTACTTC. Its protein is CSARTPQGWETQYF.

This clonotype was picked up many times. The J gene is TRBJ1-5, the V gene TRBV19, with unresolved D. Germline CDR1 reads LNHDA; CDR2 reads SQIVND (reference sequence). Between the trimmed V and J ends, which lost 5 bases and 12 bases, there was a span of 11 bases. This CDR3 comprises 11 residues. The DNA for the CDR3 is TGTGCCAGTAGTGGCTTAGAGGGCCAGCATTTT. Encoded protein: CASSGLEGQHF.

Written as DNA, the CDR3 is TGTGCCAGCAGCTTAGAGGTGGAGGGATCGAACACTGAAGCTTTCTTT. Translation gives CASSLEVEGSNTEAFF. The chain carries TRBV11-2 and TRBJ1-1, with D unresolved. The germline CDR1 and CDR2 sequences are SGHAT and FQNNGV. V was clipped by 0 bases and J by 1 base, with 12 bases between them. This CDR3 contains 16 residues.

J is TRBJ2-7 and V is TRBV29-1; possible D gene TRBD1, 6 bases. Germline values: CDR1 SQVTM, CDR2 ANQGSEA. V was trimmed by 4 bases and J by 2 bases, leaving 12 bases between them. CDR3 size: 13 residues. The CDR3 DNA follows: TGCAGCGTTGTTCCAGGGGCAGCCTACGAGCAGTACTTC. Protein: CSVVPGAAYEQYF.

In this sample, this clonotype turned up a few times. The chain links TRBV20-1 to TRBJ2-7; D is ambiguous. The CDR3 length is 8 residues. Germline CDR1 reads DFQATT; CDR2 reads SNEGSKA (reference sequence). Deletions cut 5 bases from V and 11 bases from J, with 7 bases between. The CDR3 here is CSAPPKYF. CDR3 in DNA: TGCAGTGCTCCACCGAAGTACTTC.

About this clonotype: Germline is not matched at one junction end, which may reflect a read error. This chain uses TRBV5-1 with TRBJ1-1, with a weak D call TRBD1 (6 bases). From germline, CDR1 is SGHRS and CDR2 YFSETQ. The CDR3 consists of 13 residues. The CDR3, as DNA: TGCGCCGGCAGCTTGAGCAGGGGCACTGAAGCTTTCTTT. Translation: CAGSLSRGTEAFF. Supplemented by reference TRBV5-1 and TRBJ1-1, the full variable domain reads KAGVTQTPRYLIKTRGQQVTLSCSPISGHRSVSWYQQTPGQGLQFLFEYFSETQRNKGNFPGRFSGRQFSNSRSEMNVSTLELGDSALYLCAGSLSRGTEAFFGQGTRLTVV.

About this clonotype itself: A clone one base away is much larger, so this may be a read error. The missing conserved phenylalanine or tryptophan at the end of this CDR3 makes a read error likely. This chain joins TRBV2 and TRBJ1-2; a weak D match, TRBD1 (5 bases). Germline loops: CDR1 SNHLY, CDR2 FYNNEI. This CDR3 has 12 residues. V shed 6 bases and J shed 4 bases, with 9 bases lying between them. The CDR3 coding sequence is TGTGCCAGCAGGGGGGGGGTCTATGGCTACACCATC. Translation gives CASRGGVYGYTI.

This clonotype was seen repeatedly, ten times or more. The chain couples TRBV6-4 to TRBJ1-3; D not resolved. The germline V and J ends were trimmed by 1 base and 0 bases, with 10 bases remaining between them. This CDR3 contains 16 residues. The V gene's germline CDR1 is MRHNA and CDR2 SNTAGT. The CDR3 nucleotides read TGTGCCAGCAGTGACTTTAAGGAATGCTCTGGAAACACCATATATTTT. Protein sequence: CASSDFKECSGNTIYF.

This clonotype was observed many times. The gene calls are TRBV29-1 and TRBJ2-5; D is ambiguous. Germline CDR1 and CDR2: SQVTM and ANQGSEA. The V and J ends lost 1 base and 5 bases respectively, with 5 bases between them. This CDR3 is built from 11 residues. In DNA, the CDR3 is TGCAGCGTTGAAGGATGGGAGACCCAGTACTTC. It translates to CSVEGWETQYF.

To note about this clonotype: Since a much larger clone is just one base distant, this may be a read error. The chain couples TRBV7-9 to TRBJ1-2; 7 bases line up with TRBD1. The CDR3 totals 13 residues. CDR1 and CDR2 (germline): SEHNR, FQNEAQ (reference sequence). The CDR3 is CASRATGNYGHTF. The CDR3 DNA sequence: TGTGCCAGCAGAGCGACAGGGAATTATGGCCACACCTTC.

This clonotype was found many times. The chain is built from TRBV7-2 and TRBJ2-5, with D unresolved. This CDR3 region has 14 residues. The germline V and J ends were trimmed by 3 bases and 2 bases, with 10 bases remaining between them. The germline V gene encodes CDR1 SGHTA and CDR2 FQGNSA. The CDR3 loop reads CASSLLGYQETQYF. The CDR3 region has the DNA TGTGCCAGCAGCTTGCTGGGCTATCAAGAGACCCAGTACTTC.

This clonotype was detected ten times or more. The rearrangement links TRBV9 to TRBJ2-2; a possible D gene is TRBD2 (6 bases). Germline lookup yields CDR1 SGDLS and CDR2 YYNGEE. V was pared by 0 bases and J by 7 bases, with 10 bases between. The CDR3 has 14 amino acids. The CDR3 bases are TGTGCCAGCAGCGTAGAACTAGCCGACGGGGAGCTGTTTTTT. Amino acid sequence: CASSVELADGELFF. Based on the CDR3 plus reference TRBV9 and TRBJ2-2, the full variable domain is DSGVTQTPKHLITATGQRVTLRCSPRSGDLSVYWYQQSLDQGLQFLIQYYNGEERAKGNILERFSAQQFPDLHSELNLSSLELGDSALYFCASSVELADGELFFGEGSRLTVL.

In its sample, this clonotype was seen many times. One end of the junction fails to match germline, which may point to a read error. The chain is built from TRBV5-1 and TRBJ2-5; D unresolved. Germline lookup yields CDR1 SGHRS and CDR2 YFSETQ. CDR3 length: 11 amino acids. The CDR3 here is CASSLGLTVNF. CDR3 in DNA: TGCGCCAGCAGCTTGGGCCTTACGGTTAACTTC.

The sample holds a few counts of this clonotype. V is TRBV9 and J is TRBJ1-2, with 8 bases fitting TRBD1. CDR3 length equals 17 residues. The V gene end was trimmed by 5 bases and the J gene end by 4 bases; junction bases not matched to a gene: 16. CDR1 is SGDLS, CDR2 YYNGEE, per germline. CDR3 region: CASSFITGTGLAYGYTF. As DNA, the CDR3 is TGTGCCAGCAGTTTTATTACCGGGACAGGCTTGGCCTATGGCTACACCTTC.

The rearrangement links TRBV7-2 to TRBJ1-2; unclear D gene. CDR3 length: 14 amino acids. Germline CDR1 and CDR2: SGHTA and FQGNSA. V lost 7 bases and J 12 bases, leaving 24 bases between the germline ends. The CDR3 here is CASTQSWQALGNTF. The CDR3 DNA is TGTGCCAGCACCCAGTCGTGGCAGGCCCTTGGAAACACCTTC.

The DNA for the CDR3 is TGTGCCAGCAGCCCACTAGTCGGGAGAAACACCATATATTTT. This translates into CASSPLVGRNTIYF. This chain links TRBV7-8 with TRBJ1-3; D is uncertain. V was clipped by 5 bases and J by 5 bases, with 13 bases between them. Germline V lookup: CDR1 SGHVS, CDR2 FQNEAQ. The CDR3 is 14 amino acids.

A few counts support this clonotype. V is TRBV5-8 and J is TRBJ2-5; 12 nucleotides agree with TRBD2. V trimming: 4 bases; J trimming: 4 bases; junction bases outside the gene matches: 5. The germline V gene encodes CDR1 SGHTS and CDR2 YDEGEE. The CDR3 has 15 residues. CDR3 sequence reads: CASSLRTSGTETQYF. In DNA, the CDR3 is TGTGCCAGCAGCCTTAGGACTAGCGGGACAGAGACCCAGTACTTC.

This clonotype was seen a handful of times. V is TRBV28 and J is TRBJ1-2, with 8 bases identical to TRBD1. The V and J ends lost 8 bases and 4 bases, in that order; junction bases with no gene match: 9. The CDR3 is 14 amino acids. The V gene's germline CDR1 is MDHEN and CDR2 SYDVKM. The CDR3 region has the DNA TGTGCCAGCGGAACGACAGGGGCCCTCTATGGCTACACCTTC. Its translation is CASGTTGALYGYTF.

This clonotype has at least ten counts. The chain is built from TRBV7-9 and TRBJ1-4; no clear D gene. Germline assignment: CDR1 SEHNR and CDR2 FQNEAQ (reference sequence). The CDR3 spans 16 residues. V dropped 1 base and J dropped 7 bases, with 16 bases sitting between them. The CDR3 DNA sequence: TGTGCCAGCAGCTTAGAGGGCGGTTCGTGGGGTGAAAAACTGTTTTTT. This codes for CASSLEGGSWGEKLFF. Full variable domain (outside the CDR3, taken from reference TRBV7-9 and TRBJ1-4): DTGVSQNPRHKITKRGQNVTFRCDPISEHNRLYWYRQTLGQGPEFLTYFQNEAQLEKSRLLSDRFSAERPKGSFSTLEIQRTEQGDSAMYLCASSLEGGSWGEKLFFGSGTQLSVL.

This clonotype was detected ten times or more. The chain employs TRBV29-1 and TRBJ1-1; 10 nucleotides match TRBD1. The germline V gene encodes CDR1 SQVTM and CDR2 ANQGSEA. CDR3 length: 18 residues. Trimming removed 4 bases from V and 0 bases from J; junction bases left unmatched: 14. The CDR3 reads CSVGGATGGIPMNTEAFF. The DNA for the CDR3 is TGCAGCGTTGGGGGGGCGACAGGGGGCATTCCCATGAACACTGAAGCTTTCTTT.